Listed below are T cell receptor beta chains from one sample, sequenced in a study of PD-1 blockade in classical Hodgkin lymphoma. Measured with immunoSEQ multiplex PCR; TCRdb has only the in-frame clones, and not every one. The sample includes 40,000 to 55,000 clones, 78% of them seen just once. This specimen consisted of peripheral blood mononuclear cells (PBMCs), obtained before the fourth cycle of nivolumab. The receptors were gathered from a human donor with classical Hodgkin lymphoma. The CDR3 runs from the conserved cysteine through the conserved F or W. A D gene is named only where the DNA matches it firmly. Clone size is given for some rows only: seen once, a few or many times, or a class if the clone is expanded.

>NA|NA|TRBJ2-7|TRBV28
CASRSTGWQGPYEQYF
TGTGCCAGCCGAAGCACCGGGTGGCAAGGACCTTACGAGCAGTACTTC
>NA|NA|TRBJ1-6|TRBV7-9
CASSSARGSSYNSPLHF
TGTGCCAGCAGCTCCGCACGGGGAAGCTCCTATAATTCACCCCTCCACTTT
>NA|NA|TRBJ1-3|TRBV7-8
CASSTQGSGNTIYF
TGTGCCAGCAGCACACAGGGATCAGGAAACACCATATATTTT
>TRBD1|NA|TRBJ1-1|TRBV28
CASSPGTGHTEAFF
TGTGCCAGCAGTCCCGGGACAGGGCACACTGAAGCTTTCTTT
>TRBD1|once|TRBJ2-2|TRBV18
CASSPSTGGQSGELFF
TGTGCCAGCTCACCTTCAACAGGGGGCCAGTCCGGGGAGCTGTTTTTT
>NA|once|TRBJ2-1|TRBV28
CASSLSREQFF
TGTGCCAGCAGTTTATCTCGGGAGCAGTTCTTC
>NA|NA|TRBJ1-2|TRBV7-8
CASSLMAGPTNYGYTF
TGTGCCAGCAGCTTAATGGCAGGCCCAACTAACTATGGCTACACCTTC
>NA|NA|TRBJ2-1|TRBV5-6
CASSFGPGTYNEQFF
TGTGCCAGCAGCTTCGGACCGGGGACTTACAATGAGCAGTTCTTC
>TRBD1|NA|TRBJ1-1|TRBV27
CASSLGQENTEAFF
TGTGCCAGCAGTTTAGGACAGGAGAACACTGAAGCTTTCTTT
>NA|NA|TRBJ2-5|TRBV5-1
CASSLGGAETQYF
TGCGCCAGCAGCCTAGGTGGTGCGGAGACCCAGTACTTC
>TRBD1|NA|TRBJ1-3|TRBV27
CASSIKGDRGFRSSGNTIYF
TGTGCCAGCAGCATAAAAGGGGACAGGGGGTTCCGAAGCTCTGGAAACACCATATATTTT
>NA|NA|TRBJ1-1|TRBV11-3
CASNVDKSVNTEAFF
TGTGCCAGCAACGTCGATAAAAGCGTGAACACTGAAGCTTTCTTT
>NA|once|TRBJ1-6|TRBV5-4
CASSLAFSVGNSPLHF
TGTGCCAGCAGCTTGGCCTTTTCCGTAGGCAATTCACCCCTCCACTTT
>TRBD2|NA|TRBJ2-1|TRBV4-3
CASSQDRGYSGVYNEQFF
TGCGCCAGCAGCCAAGATCGCGGGTATAGCGGGGTTTACAATGAGCAGTTCTTC
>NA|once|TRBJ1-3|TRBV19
CASRAGNTIYF
TGTGCCAGTAGGGCGGGAAACACCATATATTTT
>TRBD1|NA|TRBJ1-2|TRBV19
CASSYTGGNYGYTF
TGTGCCAGTAGTTACACAGGGGGAAACTATGGCTACACCTTC
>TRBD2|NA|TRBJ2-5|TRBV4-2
CASSQDPSGGEETQYF
TGTGCCAGCAGCCAAGACCCCAGCGGGGGGGAAGAGACCCAGTACTTC
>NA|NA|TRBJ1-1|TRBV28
CASSPHQGTTEAFF
TGTGCCAGCAGCCCCCACCAGGGGACCACTGAAGCTTTCTTT
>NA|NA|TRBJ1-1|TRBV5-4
CASSLERGVNTEAFF
TGTGCCAGCAGCTTGGAGAGAGGGGTTAACACTGAAGCTTTCTTT
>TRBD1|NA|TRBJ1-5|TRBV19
CASSTLDRVWSQPQHF
TGTGCCAGTAGTACTCTAGACAGGGTATGGAGTCAGCCCCAGCATTTT
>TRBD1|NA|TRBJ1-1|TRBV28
CASSLPGQGGGEAFF
TGTGCCAGCAGTTTGCCCGGACAGGGCGGGGGTGAAGCTTTCTTT
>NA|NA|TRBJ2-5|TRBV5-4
CASSLNRVETQYF
TGTGCCAGCAGCTTAAACAGGGTGGAGACCCAGTACTTC
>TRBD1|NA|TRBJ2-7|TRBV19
CASSQRGSDRRHEQYF
TGTGCCAGTAGCCAAAGGGGATCGGACAGGAGGCACGAGCAGTACTTC
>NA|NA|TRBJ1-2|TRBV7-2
CASSLELGRGYGYTF
TGTGCCAGCAGCTTAGAGTTGGGCAGGGGCTATGGCTACACCTTC
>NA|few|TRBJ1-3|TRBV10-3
CAISPTDYADTIYF
TGTGCCATCAGTCCGACGGACTACGCGGACACCATATATTTT
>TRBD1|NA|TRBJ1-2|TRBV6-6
CASRAGTGTGDYGYTF
TGTGCCAGCAGGGCCGGTACAGGGACAGGCGACTATGGCTACACCTTC
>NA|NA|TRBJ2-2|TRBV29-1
CSVAIQGAGELFF
TGCAGCGTCGCAATCCAGGGTGCGGGGGAGCTGTTTTTT
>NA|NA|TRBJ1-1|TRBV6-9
CASSSHLNLVNMNTEAFF
TGTGCCAGCAGTTCCCATTTGAACCTCGTAAATATGAACACTGAAGCTTTCTTT
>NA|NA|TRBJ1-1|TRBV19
CASSIVSVRSEAFF
TGTGCCAGTAGTATAGTCTCTGTGAGGAGTGAAGCTTTCTTT
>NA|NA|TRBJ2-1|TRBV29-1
CSVVRLDMRDNEQFF
TGCAGCGTTGTTCGTTTGGATATGAGGGACAATGAGCAGTTCTTC
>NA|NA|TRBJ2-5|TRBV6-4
CASSPFGGHQETQYF
TGTGCCAGCAGCCCTTTTGGGGGGCACCAAGAGACCCAGTACTTC
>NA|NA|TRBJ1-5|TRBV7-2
CASSFNLGGQPQHF
TGTGCCAGCAGCTTTAATTTAGGGGGACAGCCCCAGCATTTT
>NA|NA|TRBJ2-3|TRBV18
CASSPPSADTQYF
TGTGCCAGCTCACCACCCTCCGCAGATACGCAGTATTTT
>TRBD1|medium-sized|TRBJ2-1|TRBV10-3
CAISTGTGGNEQFF
TGTGCCATCAGTACCGGGACAGGGGGCAATGAGCAGTTCTTC
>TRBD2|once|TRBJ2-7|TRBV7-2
CASSAGLATSEQYF
TGTGCCAGCAGCGCGGGACTAGCAACTTCCGAGCAGTACTTC
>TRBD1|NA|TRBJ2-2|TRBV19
CASSTDRGPAGELFF
TGTGCCAGTAGCACCGACAGGGGGCCGGCCGGGGAGCTGTTTTTT
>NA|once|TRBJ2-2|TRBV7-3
CASRQGNTGELFF
TGTGCCAGCAGACAGGGGAACACCGGGGAGCTGTTTTTT
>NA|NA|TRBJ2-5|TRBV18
CASSPRRPRQETQYF
TGTGCCAGCTCACCAAGGCGACCGCGACAAGAGACCCAGTACTTC
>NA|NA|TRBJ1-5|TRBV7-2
CASSLRSPSSNQPQHF
TGTGCCAGCAGCTTAAGGTCCCCCTCCTCCAATCAGCCCCAGCATTTT
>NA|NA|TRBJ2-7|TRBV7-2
CASSLFPDGSYEQYF
TGTGCCAGCAGCTTATTCCCGGACGGCTCCTACGAGCAGTACTTC
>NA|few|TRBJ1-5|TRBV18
CASSLISNQPQHF
TGTGCCAGCTCACTCATTAGCAATCAGCCCCAGCATTTT
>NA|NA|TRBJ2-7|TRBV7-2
CASSPQYGQYF
TGTGCCAGCAGCCCCCAGTATGGGCAGTACTTC
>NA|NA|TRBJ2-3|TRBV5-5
CASSLEWGADTQYF
TGTGCCAGCAGCTTGGAATGGGGGGCGGATACGCAGTATTTT
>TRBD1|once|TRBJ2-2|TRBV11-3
CASSQWDREDGELFF
TGTGCCAGCAGCCAATGGGACAGGGAGGACGGGGAGCTGTTTTTT
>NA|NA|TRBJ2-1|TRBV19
CASSSLAPEQFF
TGTGCCAGTAGTTCACTAGCACCTGAGCAGTTCTTC
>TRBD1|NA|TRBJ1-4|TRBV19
CATSTGINEKLFF
TGTGCCACCTCGACAGGGATTAATGAAAAACTGTTTTTT
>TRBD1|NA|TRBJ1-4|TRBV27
CASSRQGDNEKLFF
TGTGCCAGCAGTAGACAGGGGGATAATGAAAAACTGTTTTTT
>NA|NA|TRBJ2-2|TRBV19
CASSPRRLAGGELFF
TGTGCCAGTAGTCCTCGGCGTCTAGCTGGCGGGGAGCTGTTTTTT
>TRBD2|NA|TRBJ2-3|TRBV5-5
CASSPWGGSTDTQYF
TGTGCCAGCAGCCCTTGGGGGGGGAGCACAGATACGCAGTATTTT